This T cell receptor beta chain was captured in a study of monozygotic twins with inflammatory bowel disease. This CDR3 spans 12 amino acids. Germline assignment: CDR1 MNHNS and CDR2 SASEGT. A note on this clonotype: The antigen is undetermined.

A 6-nucleotide sample barcode was carried by the UMIs, which template switching added. Two nested PCRs, run for roughly 15 and 9 cycles, were applied to TCRalpha and TCRbeta cDNA. Reprocessing the 5' RACE reads, TCRdb reports a single entry for every CDR3 protein and omits DNA. This sample contains about 160,000 distinct CDR3 sequences. Blood was drawn once per donor, and each sample measured approximately 2.4 ml. Study findings and constraints: Variability may have been added to patient repertoires by differing immunosuppressive treatments.

The clonotype was recovered from a human donor with ulcerative colitis or Crohn's disease, or a healthy co-twin of an affected twin (not recorded which). What was sequenced was blood. V is TRBV6-1 and J is TRBJ2-7; the D gene TCRdb calls, TRBD2, cannot be checked with no DNA. CDR3 residues: CASRVEAGEQYF.